The 21 T cell receptor beta chains presented below share a single source sample, sequenced in a study of T cell responses to AZD1222 COVID-19 vaccine. Produced via immunoSEQ multiplex PCR; TCRdb's table is partial and in-frame only. In the table there are 140,000 or so clones, more than 70% of which are singletons. Sequencing was performed on peripheral blood, taken 28 days after the second AZD1222 dose. Receptor source: an adult who received the AZD1222 COVID-19 vaccine.

This chain links TRBV24-1 with TRBJ1-2; 9 bases fit TRBD1. The CDR3 loop spans 15 amino acids. After removal of 4 bases from V and 4 bases from J, the junction contained 6 bases not matched to a gene. Germline CDR1 and CDR2: KGHDR and SFDVKD. CDR3 in amino acids: CATSDQGTGTYGYTF. The CDR3 bases are TGTGCCACCAGTGACCAGGGGACAGGGACCTATGGCTACACCTTC.

This chain connects TRBV7-2 to TRBJ2-2; D remains ambiguous. V was clipped by 0 bases and J by 1 base, with 9 bases between them. Germline lookup yields CDR1 SGHTA and CDR2 FQGNSA. The CDR3 spans 16 residues. CDR3 sequence (DNA): TGTGCCAGCAGCTTAGCCCTAACCCAGAACACCGGGGAGCTGTTTTTT. This gives the protein CASSLALTQNTGELFF.

The chain is built from TRBV2 and TRBJ2-7; 7 bases line up with TRBD1. J gave up 4 bases and V 4 bases, and 7 bases lay outside the gene matches. Germline V gene lookup returns CDR1 SNHLY and CDR2 FYNNEI. The CDR3 totals 14 residues. The CDR3, as DNA: TGTGCCAGCAGTGGACAGGGCATTGAATACGAGCAGTACTTC. Protein: CASSGQGIEYEQYF.

J is TRBJ1-6 and V is TRBV7-2, with D unclear. The V gene lost 3 bases and the J gene lost 8 bases, with 11 bases spanning the gap. The CDR3 extends over 14 amino acids. The germline gives CDR1 SGHTA, CDR2 FQGNSA. As DNA, the CDR3 is TGTGCCAGCAGCTTCGACGGCCCCTATTCACCCCTCCACTTT. This translates into CASSFDGPYSPLHF.

The chain uses TRBV6-5 and TRBJ2-5; D is ambiguous. V lost 0 bases and J lost 2, with 7 bases in between. Germline loops: CDR1 MNHEY, CDR2 SVGAGI. The CDR3 sequence is 14 residues long. In DNA, the CDR3 is TGTGCCAGCAGTTACTCGAGTCCTCAAGAGACCCAGTACTTC. It translates to CASSYSSPQETQYF.

The chain combines TRBV4-1 with TRBJ2-1, with 7 bases lining up with TRBD2. V gave up 5 bases and J gave up 0 bases; unmatched junction bases: 7. The CDR3 runs 16 residues. Germline loops: CDR1 MGHRA, CDR2 YSYEKL. The CDR3 reads CASSSTSVYSYNEQFF. CDR3 bases: TGCGCCAGCAGCAGTACTAGCGTTTACTCCTACAATGAGCAGTTCTTC.

The chain couples TRBV4-3 to TRBJ2-7; TRBD1 agrees at 8 bases. CDR3 length equals 15 residues. V was pared by 3 bases and J by 3 bases, with 7 bases of the junction left unmatched. The germline V gene encodes CDR1 LGHNA and CDR2 YSLEER. The DNA for the CDR3 is TGCGCCAGCAGCCACCTGACAGGGGCGAACTACGAGCAGTACTTC. Amino acids: CASSHLTGANYEQYF.

In DNA, the CDR3 is TGCAGCGTTGAAGGGGTCGGTGTCTATGGCTACACCTTC. Its translation: CSVEGVGVYGYTF. The rearrangement uses TRBV29-1 and TRBJ1-2; D is ambiguous. The V and J ends lost 1 base and 4 bases respectively, with 10 bases between them. The germline CDR1 and CDR2 sequences are SQVTM and ANQGSEA. The CDR3 totals 13 residues.

The chain is built from TRBV30 and TRBJ2-5; D is unresolved. The CDR3 sequence is 15 residues long. Looked up from germline, CDR1 is GTSNPN and CDR2 is SVGIG (reference sequence). V dropped 0 bases and J dropped 4 bases, with 15 bases sitting between them. As DNA, the CDR3 is TGTGCCTGGAGTGTCCTCGGGCTACCCGGAGAGACCCAGTACTTC. Translated: CAWSVLGLPGETQYF.

The rearrangement joins TRBV5-1 to TRBJ2-1; a possible D gene is TRBD2 (6 bases). V was shortened by 4 bases and J by 2 bases, with 10 bases between the two germline ends. The germline V gene encodes CDR1 SGHRS and CDR2 YFSETQ. The CDR3 extends over 14 amino acids. The CDR3 DNA follows: TGCGCCAGCAGCGCGGGATCACCCTACAATGAGCAGTTCTTC. This sequence encodes CASSAGSPYNEQFF.

This clone was counted a single time. The chain has TRBV27 and TRBJ2-7; D tentatively reads TRBD1 or TRBD2 (6 bases each). Per germline, CDR1 MNHEY and CDR2 SMNVEV (reference sequence). The CDR3 contains 14 residues. V lost 8 bases and J lost 6, with 20 bases in between. CDR3 nucleotides: TGTGCCAGCGTCAACGGGGGCTCTAAACGCGAGCAGTACTTC. It specifies CASVNGGSKREQYF.

The chain has TRBV6-5 and TRBJ2-3, with 10 positions matching TRBD2. The CDR3 contains 15 residues. Germline CDR1 and CDR2: MNHEY and SVGAGI. J was trimmed by 1 base and V by 6 bases; bases with no gene match: 4. The CDR3 DNA reads TGTGCCAGCAGGAAAACTAGCGGGGGCACAGATACGCAGTATTTT. Translation: CASRKTSGGTDTQYF.

This clone was seen a handful of times. The rearrangement links TRBV19 to TRBJ2-5, with TRBD2 matching 7 bases. This CDR3 has 14 amino acids. V was clipped by 5 bases and J by 0 bases; unmatched bases: 3. The V gene's germline CDR1 is LNHDA and CDR2 SQIVND (reference sequence). DNA for the CDR3: TGTGCCAGTAGTCCCGGGAGGAACCAAGAGACCCAGTACTTC. It codes for CASSPGRNQETQYF.

CDR3 nucleotide sequence: TGTGCCAGCAGTGCGACAGGGGGAATACGGACAGATACGCAGTATTTT. Amino acid sequence: CASSATGGIRTDTQYF. The V gene is TRBV2, the J gene TRBJ2-3; 9 bases map to TRBD1. Germline loops: CDR1 SNHLY, CDR2 FYNNEI. The junction had 8 bases not matched to a gene; V was cut back by 4 bases and J by 3 bases. The CDR3 is 16 amino acids.

This clone appeared a single time. V is TRBV3-1 (or the pseudogene TRBV3-2) and J is TRBJ2-3, with 9 bases that match TRBD2. The CDR3 has 15 amino acids. Trimming removed 5 bases from V and 6 bases from J; junction bases left unmatched: 9. CDR1 and CDR2 (germline): LGHDT, YNNKEL (reference sequence). This chain's CDR3 is CASSDSGGPSDTQYF. The DNA of the CDR3 is TGTGCCAGCAGCGATAGCGGGGGCCCCTCGGATACGCAGTATTTT.

This clone was seen a handful of times. The chain's CDR3 is CASGLTGRGGELFF. CDR3 coding DNA: TGTGCTAGTGGTTTAACAGGGAGGGGCGGGGAGCTGTTTTTT. The genes are TRBV12-5 and TRBJ2-2; D might be TRBD2 (7 bases). The CDR3 contains 14 residues. Looked up from germline, CDR1 is LGHNT and CDR2 is FRNRAP. Trimming left V 3 bases short and J 7 bases short, with 12 bases between.

The chain combines TRBV5-1 with TRBJ1-2; weak D call: TRBD1 (5 bases). CDR3 length: 16 amino acids. Germline assignment: CDR1 SGHRS and CDR2 YFSETQ. V was cut by 6 bases and J by 3 bases, with 21 bases left in between. CDR3 in amino acids: CASTSGGREEHYGYTF. The CDR3 DNA reads TGCGCCAGCACGAGTGGGGGGAGGGAGGAGCACTATGGCTACACCTTC.

The gene calls are TRBV6-1 and TRBJ1-5, with a tentative D call TRBD1 (5 bases). V was clipped by 3 bases and J by 11 bases, with 11 bases between them. CDR3 length: 12 amino acids. Germline values: CDR1 MNHNS, CDR2 SASEGT. CDR3 sequence reads: CASSEGVRAQHF. The CDR3 region has the DNA TGTGCCAGCAGTGAGGGGGTGCGGGCCCAGCATTTT.

This clone has a handful of counts. This sequence joins TRBV28 and TRBJ1-5, with TRBD1 as a possible D gene (6 bases). Germline V gives CDR1 MDHEN, CDR2 SYDVKM. There are 16 residues in the CDR3. V was cut by 3 bases and J by 1 base, with 13 bases left in between. The CDR3 here is CASSFAPGQSNQPQHF. CDR3 nucleotides: TGTGCCAGCAGTTTTGCCCCGGGACAAAGCAATCAGCCCCAGCATTTT. Supplemented by reference TRBV28 and TRBJ1-5, the full variable domain reads DVKVTQSSRYLVKRTGEKVFLECVQDMDHENMFWYRQDPGLGLRLIYFSYDVKMKEKGDIPEGYSVSREKKERFSLILESASTNQTSMYLCASSFAPGQSNQPQHFGDGTRLSIL.

The rearrangement links TRBV7-2 to TRBJ2-3; D perhaps matches TRBD2 (5 bases). This CDR3 region has 13 residues. The V gene lost 4 bases and the J gene lost 9 bases, with 14 bases spanning the gap. Germline V gene data show CDR1 as SGHTA and CDR2 as FQGNSA. The CDR3 DNA reads TGTGCCAGCAGCTCCCGTAGCGACCCCACGCAGTATTTT. It codes for CASSSRSDPTQYF.

This chain links TRBV24-1 with TRBJ2-7; a possible D gene is TRBD2 (6 bases). Looked up from germline, CDR1 is KGHDR and CDR2 is SFDVKD. The CDR3 consists of 15 residues. V was clipped by 0 bases and J by 3 bases, with 11 bases between them. CDR3 in amino acids: CATSDLRAGNYEQYF. The CDR3 DNA reads TGTGCCACCAGTGATTTGCGTGCGGGGAACTACGAGCAGTACTTC.